This TCR beta chain comes out of a study of somatic mutations in cytotoxic T cells in rheumatoid arthritis. Study-wide findings and caveats: The top CD8+ clone topped 20% of CD8+ cells in about an eighth of the roughly 60 patients. Clonality of CD8+ cells rose with age in rheumatoid arthritis patients but not healthy controls.

The CDR3 totals 14 residues. Per the germline V gene, CDR1 is SGHDT and CDR2 is YYEEEE. Trimming left V 4 bases short and J 6 bases short, with 14 bases between. Generated by immunoSEQ multiplex PCR, the TCRdb table keeps only in-frame clones and is missing some. The table has about 19,000 clones, about 90% seen once. Details on this clone: Its specificity is unknown.

Healthy control subjects consisted of blood donors (median age around 50 years, range about 21-80; over 45% female). Isolation of CD4+ and CD8+ cells used positive magnetic bead selection, with purity checked by flow cytometry. Material for sequencing was CD8+ T cells sorted from blood. The chain combines TRBV5-6 with TRBJ1-5, with D possibly TRBD1 on 5 matching bases. This receptor was identified in a man aged 35-49 years in good health. The CDR3 loop reads CASSLGPGLQPQHF. The CDR3 DNA sequence: TGTGCCAGCAGCCTGGGGCCAGGGCTTCAGCCCCAGCATTTT.